This TCR beta chain was recorded in a study of early T cells in non-severe SARS-CoV-2 infection. Study-wide background: Bulk RNA isolated from unsorted whole blood underwent sequencing; chains were not paired. Study results and caveats: The study's VDJdb matching favored anti-spike CD8 responses and missed private and CD4 specificities.

Individual cDNA molecules received unique molecular identifiers. Using its own MiXCR run on the 5' RACE reads, TCRdb lists one record per CDR3 protein. The profile covers just under 60,000 distinct CDR3 sequences, with about 8.9% appearing a single time and approximately 16% taken by the ten largest. This clonotype has at least ten counts. Its antigen is unidentified. The germline V gene encodes CDR1 LGHNA and CDR2 YSLEER. The V gene lost 0 bases and the J gene lost 3 bases, with 11 bases spanning the gap. The CDR3 consists of 15 residues. This sequence joins TRBV4-3 and TRBJ1-2; D call uncertain. The receptor was isolated from an adult who was a healthcare worker with PCR-confirmed SARS-CoV-2 infection or an uninfected control (not recorded which). The specimen sequenced was whole blood. This chain's CDR3 is CASSQDTKSYYGYTF. DNA of the CDR3: TGCGCCAGCAGCCAAGATACGAAGAGCTACTATGGCTACACCTTC.